This T cell receptor beta chain was sequenced in a study of OX40 agonist ivuxolimab in advanced cancers. The wider study: Two cutaneous melanoma patients and one hepatocellular carcinoma patient, three in all, had partial responses.

The study, taken as a whole, reports: Nonresponders, in some cases, also had low normalized T-cell clonal expansion.

This clone showed up just once. Its target is unknown. Sequencing was performed with immunoSEQ multiplex PCR; in TCRdb, only in-frame clones are kept and a portion is missing. The repertoire holds about 100,000 clones, with roughly 95% as singletons. Patients were ineligible given autoimmune disease history or systemic immunosuppression. Blood sampling was done at baseline, cycle 4 day 1, and cycle 7 day 1. The receptor was derived from an adult with an advanced solid tumor such as melanoma, head and neck, liver or kidney cancer. Sequencing used CD4+ or CD8+ T cells sorted from blood, obtained in a trial of the OX40 agonist ivuxolimab.

This chain's CDR3 is CASSYARDGRFGNTIYF. CDR3 DNA sequence: TGTGCCAGCAGCTACGCCCGGGACGGACGCTTTGGAAACACCATATATTTT. The chain is built from TRBV13 and TRBJ1-3; D is possibly TRBD1 (5 bases). V was shortened by 4 bases and J by 3 bases, with 19 bases between the two germline ends. Germline V gives CDR1 PRHDT, CDR2 FYEKMQ (reference sequence). This CDR3 comprises 17 residues.